The table lists the clone carrying this TCR beta chain with a few counts. The sample comes from a study of identical twins. Each CDR3 protein is one row after TCRdb ran MiXCR on the 5' RACE reads. The data hold approximately 500,000 distinct CDR3 sequences, with 20% to 25% observed a single time. This same sample was also part of a study on T cells expressing NK-cell markers.

The sequenced sample was CD4+ T cells sorted from blood. This TCR came from a woman aged 18-35 years in good health.

The chain's CDR3 is CSARDAEQETQYF. Here the CDR3 DNA reads TGCAGTGCTAGAGATGCGGAACAAGAGACCCAGTACTTC. The rearrangement joins TRBV20-1 to TRBJ2-5; D call uncertain. With 0 bases removed from V and 2 bases from J, the gap between germline ends came to 7 bases. Germline V gene data show CDR1 as DFQATT and CDR2 as SNEGSKA (reference sequence). The CDR3 runs 13 residues.